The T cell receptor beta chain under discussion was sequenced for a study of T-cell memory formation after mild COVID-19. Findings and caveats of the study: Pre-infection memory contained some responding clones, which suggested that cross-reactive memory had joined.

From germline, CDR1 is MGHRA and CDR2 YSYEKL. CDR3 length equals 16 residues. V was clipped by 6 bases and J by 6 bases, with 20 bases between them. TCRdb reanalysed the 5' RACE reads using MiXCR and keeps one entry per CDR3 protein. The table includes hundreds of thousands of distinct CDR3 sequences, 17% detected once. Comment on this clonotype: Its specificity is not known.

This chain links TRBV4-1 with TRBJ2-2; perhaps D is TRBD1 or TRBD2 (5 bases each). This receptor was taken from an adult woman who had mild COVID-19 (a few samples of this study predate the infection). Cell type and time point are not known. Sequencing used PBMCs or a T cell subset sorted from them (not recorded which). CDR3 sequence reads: CASRGLGESRAGELFF. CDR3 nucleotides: TGCGCCAGCAGGGGGTTAGGGGAGTCGAGAGCCGGGGAGCTGTTTTTT.